The sample holds many counts of the clone carrying this T cell receptor (beta chain). A read error may explain this, as a much larger clone is one base away. V lost 6 bases to trimming and J lost 6 bases; unmatched junction nucleotides: 14. The CDR3 covers 14 residues. Germline loops: CDR1 DFQATT, CDR2 SNEGSKA (reference sequence). Samples came from axillary lymph nodes draining the breast cancer. The data belong to a study of breast tumors, draining lymph nodes, adjacent tissues. TCRdb processed the multiplex PCR reads anew with MiXCR; each CDR3 protein has one entry. The data show around 110,000 distinct CDR3 sequences, 30% seen once.

Sequencing was done on a sample of axillary lymph node tissue. The sequence derives from a female donor with breast cancer. Some clones in this sample may be carry-over from other donors' samples. The rearrangement joins TRBV20-1 to TRBJ2-7; 7 bases line up with TRBD2. The CDR3 DNA reads TGCAGTGCCCAACTAGCGCCCTTACCCTCCGAGCAGTACTTC. Its translation: CSAQLAPLPSEQYF.